This T cell receptor beta chain was identified during a study of PD-L1 blockade in urothelial cancer. Whole-study context: Investigators checked blood 3 weeks (second dose) and 6 weeks after treatment start. A median blood sample held approximately 140,000 T cells and tens of thousands of unique TCRs.

The CDR3 has 16 residues. The V segment lost 5 bases and the J segment 0 bases; nucleotides outside the gene matches: 6. The germline CDR1 and CDR2 sequences are SGHTA and FQGNSA. Details on this clone: Its antigen remains unidentified.

Findings and limits, study-wide: Clones that were tumor-associated expanded more in the blood of durable-benefit patients at 3 weeks.

Spiking each PCR with synthetic TCR analog templates was performed. Sequencing was performed with immunoSEQ multiplex PCR; in TCRdb, only in-frame clones are kept and a portion is missing. The sample contains under 100,000 clones, more than 75% of which appear only once. The TCR originated in a man between 65 and 80 years old with urothelial cancer. The V and J genes are TRBV7-2 and TRBJ1-3; TRBD1 matches at 8 bases. This sample comprised PBMCs, obtained around atezolizumab (anti-PD-L1) treatment. CDR3 loop: CASSPRGQGSGNTIYF. The CDR3 nucleotides are TGTGCCAGCAGCCCAAGAGGACAGGGCTCTGGAAACACCATATATTTT.